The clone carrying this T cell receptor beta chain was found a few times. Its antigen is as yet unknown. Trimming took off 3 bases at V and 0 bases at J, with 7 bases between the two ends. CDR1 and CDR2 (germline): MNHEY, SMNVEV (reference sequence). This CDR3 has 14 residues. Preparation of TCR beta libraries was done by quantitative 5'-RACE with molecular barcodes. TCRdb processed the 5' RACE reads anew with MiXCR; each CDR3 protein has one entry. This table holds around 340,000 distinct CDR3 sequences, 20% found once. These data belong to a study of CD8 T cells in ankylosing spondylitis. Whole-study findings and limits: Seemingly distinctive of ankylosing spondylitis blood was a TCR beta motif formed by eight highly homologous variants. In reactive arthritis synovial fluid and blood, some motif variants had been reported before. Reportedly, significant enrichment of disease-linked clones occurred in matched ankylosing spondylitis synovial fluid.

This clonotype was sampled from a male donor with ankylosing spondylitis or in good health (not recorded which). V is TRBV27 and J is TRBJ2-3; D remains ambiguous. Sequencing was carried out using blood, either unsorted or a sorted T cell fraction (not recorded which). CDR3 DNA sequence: TGTGCCAGCAGTTTTTACGGAAGCACAGATACGCAGTATTTT. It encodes CASSFYGSTDTQYF.